This T cell receptor (beta chain) came from a study of vaccination effects on CD4 cells after COVID-19. CD4+ T cells specific for antigen were expanded with viral peptide pools by the ViraFEST assay before sequencing. Cells that had been cultured for ten to eleven days were the source of isolated CD4+ T cells. Every participant took two doses of the BNT162b2 or mRNA-1273 vaccine. The J segment lost 5 bases and the V segment lost 4 bases, leaving 4 bases of the junction unmatched. This CDR3 spans 14 amino acids. CDR1 is SGHNT and CDR2 is YYREEE in the germline V gene (reference sequence). Comments on this clone: Its cognate antigen is unknown.

The method was immunoSEQ multiplex PCR; TCRdb's version includes in-frame clones alone and lacks a portion of them. The table includes tens of thousands of clones, over 70% detected once. V usage is TRBV5-4 and J usage is TRBJ2-3; TRBD1 matches at 10 bases. This specimen consisted of CD4+ T cells from PBMCs cultured with HCoV-229E spike peptides, obtained after COVID-19 vaccination. The source of this sequence is a human donor who received a COVID-19 vaccine. CDR3 DNA: TGTGCCAGCAGCGGGAGGGACAGGGGAGATACGCAGTATTTT. It codes for CASSGRDRGDTQYF.